The 3 T cell receptor beta chains listed next were all sequenced from one sample in a study of OX40 agonist ivuxolimab in advanced cancers. The method was immunoSEQ multiplex PCR; TCRdb's version includes in-frame clones alone and lacks a portion of them. The sample carries 74,000 or so clones, 85% to 95% recorded once. Source: CD4+ or CD8+ T cells sorted from blood, taken in a trial of the OX40 agonist ivuxolimab. The receptors here all came from an adult with an advanced solid tumor such as melanoma, head and neck, liver or kidney cancer.

The CDR3 DNA is TGCGCCAGCAGCCCCTCTTTACAGGGGGGCGATGAGCAGTTCTTC. Protein: CASSPSLQGGDEQFF. The chain recombines TRBV4-1 with TRBJ2-1, with 8 bases identical to TRBD1. CDR1 is MGHRA and CDR2 is YSYEKL in the germline V gene. With 4 bases clipped from V and 8 bases from J, the junction kept 10 bases outside the gene matches. CDR3 length equals 15 residues.

The rearrangement joins TRBV4-3 to TRBJ2-3, with D possibly called TRBD1 or TRBD2 (5 bases each). CDR1 is LGHNA, CDR2 YSLEER, per germline. This CDR3 contains 15 residues. V was cut by 3 bases and J by 0 bases, with 10 bases left in between. DNA for the CDR3: TGCGCCAGCAGCCAGGGGGAGAGGAGCACAGATACGCAGTATTTT. Translation: CASSQGERSTDTQYF.

The genes are TRBV29-1 and TRBJ2-2; TRBD2 aligns across 7 bases. J gave up 7 bases and V 7 bases, and 12 bases lay outside the gene matches. Germline loops: CDR1 SQVTM, CDR2 ANQGSEA. CDR3 length equals 14 residues. CDR3: CSAPPGGRVGELFF. The CDR3 nucleotides are TGCAGCGCTCCTCCCGGGGGGAGGGTCGGGGAGCTGTTTTTT.